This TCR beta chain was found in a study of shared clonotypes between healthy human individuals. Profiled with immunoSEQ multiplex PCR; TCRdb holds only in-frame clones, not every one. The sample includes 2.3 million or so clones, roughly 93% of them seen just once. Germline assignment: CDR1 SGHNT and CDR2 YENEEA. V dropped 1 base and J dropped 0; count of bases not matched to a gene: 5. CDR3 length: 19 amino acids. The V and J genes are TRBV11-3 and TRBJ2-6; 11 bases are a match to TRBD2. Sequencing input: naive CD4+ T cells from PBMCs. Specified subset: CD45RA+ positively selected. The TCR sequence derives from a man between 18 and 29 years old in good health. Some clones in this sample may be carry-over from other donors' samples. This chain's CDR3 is CASSLAGLAAISGANVLTF. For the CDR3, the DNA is TGTGCCAGCAGCTTAGCGGGACTAGCGGCTATCTCTGGGGCCAACGTCCTGACTTTC.